This T cell receptor beta chain was identified during a study of cytomegalovirus exposure and HLA in healthy donors. PCR used 60 Vbeta primers and 13 Jbeta primers. Sequenced by immunoSEQ multiplex PCR; TCRdb stores in-frame clones only, minus some. The sample yields some 130,000 clones, roughly 79% seen once. Trimming took 8 bases from V and 5 from J, leaving 15 bases between them. Germline V lookup: CDR1 SNHLY, CDR2 FYNNEI. The CDR3 runs to 13 residues. The chain recombines TRBV2 with TRBJ2-5, with D possibly TRBD1 on 6 matching bases. This receptor was obtained from a woman between 18 and 29 years old in good health and CMV-seronegative. The sample taken for sequencing was PBMCs. In nucleotides, the CDR3 is TGTGCCAGCCAGAGGGGGTCAGGGGAGACCCAGTACTTC. Amino acids: CASQRGSGETQYF.